The T cell receptor (beta chain) under discussion was sequenced for a study of cytomegalovirus exposure and HLA in healthy donors. Remarks on this clone: What it binds is unknown.

CDR3 length equals 13 residues. The PCR made use of 60 Vbeta and 13 Jbeta primers. The assay was immunoSEQ multiplex PCR, and TCRdb's table has in-frame clones only and misses some. Of about 190,000 clones in the sample, approximately 80% were seen once. General study findings and limits: Using the classifier, cytomegalovirus status was reportedly diagnosed with high specificity and sensitivity. Indistinguishable V segments, including TRBV6-2 and TRBV6-3, were excluded.

The sequence derives from a woman aged 18-29 years in good health and CMV-seronegative. The specimen was PBMCs. The V gene is TRBV21-1, the J gene TRBJ1-2; the table's D gene call, TRBD1, was not cross checked with the DNA. TRBV21-1 is an annotated pseudogene. The CDR3 bases are TGTGCCAGCGGATCGGACAGAAGTTATGGCTACACCTTC. This codes for CASGSDRSYGYTF.